The 20 T cell receptor beta chains reported below all come from one sample, sequenced in a study of blood T cell repertoires in COVID-19. The method was immunoSEQ multiplex PCR; TCRdb's version includes in-frame clones alone and lacks a portion of them. The repertoire holds around 200,000 clones, with about 90% as singletons. The sample taken for sequencing was peripheral blood. These receptors all come from a man in his forties with active or convalescent COVID-19.

This clone has a single count. The chain carries TRBV24-1 and TRBJ1-5; D not certain. CDR1 and CDR2 (germline): KGHDR, SFDVKD. Trimming stripped 5 bases from V and 0 bases from J, with 7 bases between. The CDR3 contains 14 residues. In DNA form, the CDR3 reads TGTGCCACCAGTGGACAAGATAGCAATCAGCCCCAGCATTTT. This sequence encodes CATSGQDSNQPQHF.

The chain links TRBV5-1 to TRBJ1-1; D not certain. Between the trimmed V and J ends, which lost 1 base and 6 bases, there was a span of 7 bases. Per germline, CDR1 SGHRS and CDR2 YFSETQ. This CDR3 contains 12 residues. This CDR3 reads CASSLNGAEAFF. The DNA of the CDR3 is TGCGCCAGCAGCTTGAACGGGGCTGAAGCTTTCTTT.

This chain connects TRBV6-2 or TRBV6-3 to TRBJ2-1; TRBD2 agrees at 14 bases. The CDR3 sequence is 19 residues long. Trimming removed 2 bases from V and 4 bases from J; junction bases left unmatched: 10. Germline CDR1 reads MNHEY; CDR2 reads SVGEGT. CDR3 sequence reads: CASSYPQGLAGVEYNEQFF. In DNA form, the CDR3 reads TGTGCCAGCAGTTACCCCCAGGGACTAGCGGGGGTGGAGTACAATGAGCAGTTCTTC.

This clone was observed once. This CDR3 reads CASSRLAGTGGRADTQYF. CDR3 sequence (DNA): TGCGCCAGCAGCCGATTGGCCGGGACAGGGGGCCGCGCAGATACGCAGTATTTT. V is TRBV4-1 and J is TRBJ2-3, with 12 bases matching TRBD1. Germline CDR1 MGHRA, CDR2 YSYEKL. V lost 4 bases and J lost 4; bases outside the gene matches: 12. This CDR3 region has 18 residues.

The chain couples TRBV5-6 to TRBJ2-7; 10 positions agree with TRBD1. Germline assignment: CDR1 SGHDT and CDR2 YYEEEE. Germline trimming cut 5 bases from V and 3 bases from J; bases unmatched to any gene: 5. The CDR3 has 14 amino acids. Here the CDR3 reads CASSQGQGFYEQYF. DNA for the CDR3: TGTGCCAGCAGTCAGGGACAGGGGTTCTACGAGCAGTACTTC.

This chain uses TRBV15 with TRBJ2-7; D remains unclear. Germline CDR1 is LNHNV and CDR2 is YYDKDF (reference sequence). The CDR3 is made up of 13 amino acids. Trimming shortened V by 0 bases and J by 6 bases, and 9 bases separated the two germline ends. The CDR3 loop reads CATSRDQYSEQYF. The CDR3 DNA is TGTGCCACCAGCAGAGATCAATATAGCGAGCAGTACTTC.

This chain connects TRBV28 to TRBJ2-1; 12 positions agree with TRBD2. The CDR3 extends over 20 amino acids. CDR1 and CDR2 from the germline V gene are MDHEN and SYDVKM. V shed 2 bases, J shed 4 bases, and the junction held 15 bases outside the gene matches. The CDR3 coding sequence is TGTGCCAGCAGTTTACCCGGGCGGCTAGCGGGGGGGCTGGGTTACAATGAGCAGTTCTTC. Translating gives CASSLPGRLAGGLGYNEQFF.

V and J are TRBV9 and TRBJ2-3; 8 bases align to TRBD1. The V gene's germline CDR1 is SGDLS and CDR2 YYNGEE. The CDR3 length is 16 residues. The V gene end was trimmed by 3 bases and the J gene end by 2 bases; junction bases not matched to a gene: 8. The CDR3 loop is CASSAAGTGATDTQYF. DNA of the CDR3: TGTGCCAGCAGCGCGGCCGGGACAGGAGCCACAGATACGCAGTATTTT. Full variable domain (outside the CDR3, taken from reference TRBV9 and TRBJ2-3): DSGVTQTPKHLITATGQRVTLRCSPRSGDLSVYWYQQSLDQGLQFLIQYYNGEERAKGNILERFSAQQFPDLHSELNLSSLELGDSALYFCASSAAGTGATDTQYFGPGTRLTVL.

This CDR3 is CALGQVSYEQYF. DNA of the CDR3: TGTGCTTTGGGACAGGTCTCCTACGAGCAGTACTTC. The J gene is TRBJ2-7, the V gene TRBV2; TRBD1 agrees at 8 bases. The germline V gene encodes CDR1 SNHLY and CDR2 FYNNEI. The length of the CDR3 is 12 residues.

The V gene is TRBV4-2, the J gene TRBJ2-2; 7 bases line up with TRBD2. Germline loops: CDR1 LGHNA, CDR2 YNFKEQ. This CDR3 contains 20 residues. Trimming at V came to 0 bases and at J to 6 bases, leaving 19 bases not matched to a gene. In DNA form, the CDR3 reads TGTGCCAGCAGCCAAGAGGTGGGGCGGGGGAGCTATATAAGTCCCGGGGAGCTGTTTTTT. Protein sequence: CASSQEVGRGSYISPGELFF.

J is TRBJ1-1 and V is TRBV7-9; D perhaps matches TRBD1 (6 bases). Germline V lookup: CDR1 SEHNR, CDR2 FQNEAQ (reference sequence). This CDR3 comprises 15 residues. The V and J ends lost 5 bases and 1 base respectively, with 14 bases between them. CDR3 coding DNA: TGTGCCAGCAGCCCACCCGGGACACCGAACACTGAAGCTTTCTTT. It translates to CASSPPGTPNTEAFF.

This clone appeared a few times. The V call is TRBV5-4, the J call TRBJ1-1; D not certain. The germline CDR1 and CDR2 sequences are SGHNT and YYREEE (reference sequence). The V gene lost 1 base and the J gene lost 0 bases, with 7 bases spanning the gap. The CDR3 is 14 residues long. The CDR3 reads CASSLPYMNTEAFF. The CDR3 coding sequence is TGTGCCAGCAGCTTGCCTTATATGAACACTGAAGCTTTCTTT.

The rearrangement uses TRBV30 and TRBJ1-6; D not resolved. Germline loops: CDR1 GTSNPN, CDR2 SVGIG (reference sequence). Trimming took 4 bases from V and 4 from J, leaving 8 bases between them. The length of the CDR3 is 13 residues. CDR3 in amino acids: CAWTGAYNSPLHF. CDR3 DNA sequence: TGTGCCTGGACTGGAGCATATAATTCACCCCTCCACTTT.

This clone was recorded only once. This sequence joins TRBV3-1 (or the pseudogene TRBV3-2) and TRBJ1-2; no definite D call. The CDR3 contains 16 residues. V was cut by 0 bases and J by 0 bases, with 11 bases left in between. From germline, CDR1 is LGHDT and CDR2 YNNKEL (reference sequence). For the CDR3, the DNA is TGTGCCAGCAGCCAAGATTACGCAGGCTCTAACTATGGCTACACCTTC. Translation gives CASSQDYAGSNYGYTF.

V usage is TRBV4-1 and J usage is TRBJ1-2, with 7 bases matching TRBD1. The CDR3 covers 15 residues. Germline V gives CDR1 MGHRA, CDR2 YSYEKL. V lost 4 bases, J lost 2 bases, and 7 bases stayed unmatched. The CDR3 loop is CASSLPGQPNYGYTF. For the CDR3, the DNA is TGCGCCAGCAGCCTACCGGGACAGCCAAACTATGGCTACACCTTC.

This chain uses TRBV19 with TRBJ2-2, with a tentative D call TRBD1 (6 bases). CDR1 is LNHDA, CDR2 SQIVND, per germline (reference sequence). Trimming stripped 6 bases from V and 1 base from J, with 9 bases between. CDR3 length equals 14 residues. CDR3 residues: CASSRQVNTGELFF. The DNA for the CDR3 is TGTGCCAGTAGCCGACAGGTGAACACCGGGGAGCTGTTTTTT.

The chain carries TRBV5-1 and TRBJ2-5, with 7 bases identical to TRBD1. Germline lookup yields CDR1 SGHRS and CDR2 YFSETQ. The CDR3 sequence is 16 residues long. Losses at the gene ends were 4 bases for V and 0 bases for J; bases not matched to a gene: 9. The CDR3 nucleotides are TGCGCCAGCAGCACAGGACAGGATCCGTACCAAGAGACCCAGTACTTC. Translation: CASSTGQDPYQETQYF.

This chain connects TRBV7-9 to TRBJ2-7; TRBD1 agrees at 7 bases. Trimming at V came to 5 bases and at J to 5 bases, leaving 9 bases not matched to a gene. Germline values: CDR1 SEHNR, CDR2 FQNEAQ (reference sequence). The CDR3 extends over 14 amino acids. This CDR3 reads CASSLDRVANEQYF. The CDR3 region has the DNA TGTGCCAGCAGCCTCGACAGGGTAGCCAACGAGCAGTACTTC.

This clone was observed once. V gene TRBV7-2 combines with J gene TRBJ1-5; no reliable D call. V was cut by 0 bases and J by 5 bases, with 11 bases left in between. CDR3 length: 15 residues. The germline V gene has CDR1 SGHTA and CDR2 FQGNSA. CDR3 in DNA: TGTGCCAGCAGCTTAGCGGTGGGCCTCGATCAGCCCCAGCATTTT. Translating gives CASSLAVGLDQPQHF.

This sequence joins TRBV25-1 and TRBJ1-1; 7 nucleotides align to TRBD1. From germline, CDR1 is MGHDK and CDR2 SYGVNS. J gave up 0 bases and V 4 bases, and 2 bases lay outside the gene matches. There are 14 residues in the CDR3. This CDR3 is CASSGDRVNTEAFF. In DNA, the CDR3 is TGTGCCAGCAGTGGAGACAGGGTGAACACTGAAGCTTTCTTT.